Each of the 9 T cell receptor beta chains below was sequenced from the same sample in a study of blood T cell repertoires in COVID-19. Assay used: immunoSEQ multiplex PCR; TCRdb lists only in-frame clones, some missing. The sample lists about 31,000 clones; roughly 92% were seen once. Sequencing used peripheral blood. These receptors came from a man aged 55 to 70 with acute or convalescent COVID-19.

This chain uses TRBV7-9 with TRBJ2-3; 13 bases are a match to TRBD2. V was clipped by 4 bases and J by 3 bases; unmatched bases: 4. The length of the CDR3 is 16 residues. CDR1 SEHNR and CDR2 FQNEAQ come from the germline V gene (reference sequence). CDR3 region: CASSYPTSGRTDTQYF. CDR3 bases: TGTGCCAGCAGCTACCCGACTAGCGGGAGGACAGATACGCAGTATTTT. Drawing the rest from reference TRBV7-9 and TRBJ2-3, the complete variable domain is DTGVSQNPRHKITKRGQNVTFRCDPISEHNRLYWYRQTLGQGPEFLTYFQNEAQLEKSRLLSDRFSAERPKGSFSTLEIQRTEQGDSAMYLCASSYPTSGRTDTQYFGPGTRLTVL.

The chain combines TRBV2 with TRBJ2-5, with 7 bases identical to TRBD2. This CDR3 has 14 amino acids. Germline CDR1 reads SNHLY; CDR2 reads FYNNEI. The V gene end was trimmed by 7 bases and the J gene end by 4 bases; junction bases not matched to a gene: 9. The CDR3 loop reads CASMREKWVETQYF. The CDR3 nucleotides are TGTGCCAGCATGCGGGAGAAGTGGGTAGAGACCCAGTACTTC.

A single count supports this clone. This chain connects TRBV6-2 or TRBV6-3 to TRBJ1-1, with D uncertain. V shed 0 bases and J shed 6 bases, with 5 bases lying between them. The germline V gene has CDR1 MNHEY and CDR2 SVGEGT. This CDR3 region has 12 residues. The CDR3 region is CASSYSEPEAFF. CDR3 bases: TGTGCCAGCAGTTACTCGGAGCCTGAAGCTTTCTTT.

The chain joins TRBV10-1 to TRBJ2-2, with TRBD1 identical over 10 bases. The CDR3 spans 15 residues. Germline trimming cut 6 bases from V and 6 bases from J; bases unmatched to any gene: 7. Germline V gene data show CDR1 as WNHNN and CDR2 as SYGVQD (reference sequence). The DNA of the CDR3 is TGCGCCAGCAGGGGACAGGGGCCTCCGGCCGGGGAGCTGTTTTTT. Amino acids: CASRGQGPPAGELFF.

V and J are TRBV19 and TRBJ1-5; TRBD1 is a possible D gene (5 bases). Trimming shortened V by 4 bases and J by 0 bases, and 10 bases separated the two germline ends. Germline V gene data show CDR1 as LNHDA and CDR2 as SQIVND (reference sequence). There are 15 residues in the CDR3. This CDR3 is CASSNQGYSNQPQHF. Written as DNA, the CDR3 is TGTGCCAGTAGTAATCAGGGCTATAGCAATCAGCCCCAGCATTTT.

This clone was seen a single time. The chain carries TRBV24-1 and TRBJ2-4; TRBD2 might be the D (6 bases). CDR1 KGHDR and CDR2 SFDVKD come from the germline V gene. The germline V and J ends were trimmed by 4 bases and 2 bases, with 14 bases remaining between them. CDR3 length: 16 amino acids. In DNA form, the CDR3 reads TGTGCCACCAGTGACCCTCGGGAGATACCCAAAAACATTCAGTACTTC. As protein: CATSDPREIPKNIQYF.

This clone was counted once. The chain has TRBV7-8 and TRBJ1-4; 9 nucleotides match TRBD1. The length of the CDR3 is 17 residues. Trimming took 4 bases from V and 3 from J; bases not matched to a gene: 9. Germline V gene sequence: CDR1 SGHVS, CDR2 FQNEAQ. CDR3 in DNA: TGTGCCAGCAGCTCACAGGGGGCGGGTTTTCCTAATGAAAAACTGTTTTTT. It specifies CASSSQGAGFPNEKLFF.

This clone was counted a single time. The chain uses TRBV5-6 and TRBJ1-2; D unresolved. There are 16 residues in the CDR3. Trimming took off 4 bases at V and 6 bases at J, with 22 bases between the two ends. Germline loops: CDR1 SGHDT, CDR2 YYEEEE. This chain's CDR3 is CASSPAGISGSHGYTF. For the CDR3, the DNA is TGTGCCAGCAGCCCCGCGGGGATCTCGGGATCTCATGGCTACACCTTC.

The chain recombines TRBV12-3 or TRBV12-4 with TRBJ1-1; the D is unclear. The CDR3 covers 11 residues. Trimming removed 5 bases at V and 5 bases at J, with 6 bases between. The chain's CDR3 is CASSPQTEAFF. In nucleotides, the CDR3 is TGTGCCAGCAGTCCACAGACTGAAGCTTTCTTT.